These 28 T cell receptor beta chains share one sample of origin, sequenced in a study of blood T cell repertoires in COVID-19. The table came from immunoSEQ multiplex PCR; TCRdb's copy has only in-frame clones and leaves some out. This sample has about 220,000 clones; approximately 80% occur once, and the top ten carry 3% to 4%. The sequencing sample was made of PBMCs or T cells enriched from blood (not recorded which). These receptors came from a woman between 55 and 75 years old who had recovered from COVID-19.

The chain carries TRBV3-1 (or the pseudogene TRBV3-2) and TRBJ1-5; a possible D gene is TRBD1 (5 bases). The CDR3 has 15 amino acids. Trimming removed 1 base from V and 4 bases from J, with 11 bases in between. Germline V gives CDR1 LGHDT, CDR2 YNNKEL (reference sequence). The CDR3 region has the DNA TGTGCCAGCAGCCAAGGGCCGCAGGGTAATCAGCCCCAGCATTTT. Residues: CASSQGPQGNQPQHF.

This clone was counted between two and nine times. The chain uses TRBV3-1 (or the pseudogene TRBV3-2) and TRBJ1-2; TRBD1 matches 7 bases. Germline V CDR1 and CDR2: LGHDT, YNNKEL (reference sequence). The CDR3 runs to 16 residues. The junction had 10 bases not matched to a gene; V was cut back by 4 bases and J by 2 bases. The CDR3 protein is CASSLQTGSVNYGYTF. The CDR3 DNA sequence: TGTGCCAGCAGCCTACAGACAGGGTCTGTCAACTATGGCTACACCTTC.

As regards this clone: Different DNA sequences within this sample yield the same CDR3. The gene calls are TRBV19 and TRBJ2-2; a possible D gene is TRBD1 (6 bases). The CDR3 has 13 residues. Germline assignment: CDR1 LNHDA and CDR2 SQIVND (reference sequence). V shed 6 bases and J shed 6 bases, with 11 bases lying between them. The chain's CDR3 is CASSPAGAGELFF. CDR3 nucleotides: TGTGCCAGTAGCCCCGCAGGGGCCGGGGAGCTGTTTTTT.

CDR3 amino acids: CASSGGRTGELFF. The CDR3 nucleotides read TGTGCCAGCAGCGGGGGCCGCACCGGGGAGCTGTTTTTT. The rearrangement links TRBV5-6 to TRBJ2-2; tentatively, D is TRBD1 (6 bases). V lost 4 bases, J lost 4 bases, and 8 bases lay in between. This CDR3 contains 13 residues. CDR1 and CDR2 from the germline V gene are SGHDT and YYEEEE.

This clone has more than one count but fewer than ten. The rearrangement joins TRBV5-1 to TRBJ1-2, with 7 bases identical to TRBD1. J was trimmed by 2 bases and V by 4 bases; bases with no gene match: 8. The CDR3 is 15 amino acids. Germline CDR1 SGHRS, CDR2 YFSETQ. CDR3 DNA: TGCGCCAGCAGCACGCGGGACAGCCGGAACTATGGCTACACCTTC. Translating it yields CASSTRDSRNYGYTF.

The chain has TRBV6-1 and TRBJ1-4, with 8 bases aligning to TRBD1. Per the germline V gene, CDR1 is MNHNS and CDR2 is SASEGT. V dropped 4 bases and J dropped 8; count of bases not matched to a gene: 12. The CDR3 covers 16 residues. The CDR3 DNA reads TGTGCCAGCAGTGCAACATCAGGGGGCGCATTCGAAAAACTGTTTTTT. Amino acids: CASSATSGGAFEKLFF.

V gene TRBV5-6 combines with J gene TRBJ1-1; weak D call: TRBD1 (6 bases). The V and J ends lost 4 bases and 1 base respectively, with 14 bases between them. In germline, CDR1 is SGHDT, CDR2 YYEEEE. CDR3 length equals 15 residues. This CDR3 reads CASSPRLGGNTEAFF. CDR3 bases: TGTGCCAGCAGCCCGCGTCTAGGGGGGAACACTGAAGCTTTCTTT.

This clone turned up a few times. The CDR3, as DNA: TGTGCCAGCAGCTTCCGGGACATCGAGGGCCAGTACTTC. This encodes CASSFRDIEGQYF. J is TRBJ2-5 and V is TRBV7-9; weak D call: TRBD1 (6 bases). Germline CDR1 is SEHNR and CDR2 is FQNEAQ (reference sequence). The CDR3 runs 13 residues. Trimming took off 3 bases at V and 10 bases at J, with 15 bases between the two ends.

The J gene is TRBJ1-2, the V gene TRBV15, with TRBD1 matching over 10 bases. From germline, CDR1 is LNHNV and CDR2 YYDKDF (reference sequence). Trimming at V came to 4 bases and at J to 6 bases, leaving 5 bases not matched to a gene. The CDR3 extends over 14 amino acids. The CDR3 DNA follows: TGTGCCACCAGCATAACCGGGACAGGGGATGGCTACACCTTC. This codes for CATSITGTGDGYTF.

This chain uses TRBV4-1 with TRBJ1-2, with TRBD1 matching 7 bases. This CDR3 contains 17 residues. The trim removed 1 base at V and 8 bases at J, leaving 16 bases unmatched. The germline CDR1 and CDR2 sequences are MGHRA and YSYEKL. Written as DNA, the CDR3 is TGCGCCAGCAGCCAAGTAGGAGGGGCAGGGGGGCACGACGGCTACACCTTC. Translated, it gives CASSQVGGAGGHDGYTF.

This clone is a singleton in its sample. The rearrangement uses TRBV19 and TRBJ2-5; TRBD2 matches at 10 bases. Per the germline V gene, CDR1 is LNHDA and CDR2 is SQIVND (reference sequence). This CDR3 is 15 amino acids long. The junction had 4 bases not matched to a gene; V was cut back by 5 bases and J by 1 base. CDR3 in amino acids: CASSPQRGGQETQYF. The CDR3, as DNA: TGTGCCAGTAGTCCCCAGCGGGGGGGCCAAGAGACCCAGTACTTC.

The V and J genes are TRBV7-9 and TRBJ1-4; D perhaps matches TRBD1 (5 bases). V lost 2 bases to trimming and J lost 8 bases, with 12 bases between them. This CDR3 is 14 amino acids long. Germline V CDR1 and CDR2: SEHNR, FQNEAQ (reference sequence). CDR3 protein: CASSLQGITEKLFF. The CDR3 region has the DNA TGTGCCAGCAGCTTACAGGGAATAACGGAAAAACTGTTTTTT.

The V and J genes are TRBV7-2 and TRBJ1-6, with D maybe TRBD1 (6 bases). Germline V gives CDR1 SGHTA, CDR2 FQGNSA. The germline V and J ends were trimmed by 8 bases and 6 bases, with 14 bases remaining between them. This CDR3 region has 14 residues. CDR3 in DNA: TGTGCCAGCGTTGCAGGGGTGTTTAATTCACCCCTCCACTTT. Encoded protein: CASVAGVFNSPLHF.

This clone was seen a single time. V gene TRBV18 combines with J gene TRBJ1-6, with D possibly being TRBD1 (5 bases). V was shortened by 0 bases and J by 7 bases, with 7 bases between the two germline ends. Germline V gene lookup returns CDR1 KGHSH and CDR2 LQKENI. This CDR3 is built from 14 residues. CDR3 region: CASSPPGRNSPLHF. DNA of the CDR3: TGTGCCAGCTCACCACCGGGGCGGAATTCACCCCTCCACTTT.

This clone was seen only once. The V call is TRBV5-4, the J call TRBJ2-6, with a possible D match to TRBD2 (5 bases). The germline gives CDR1 SGHNT, CDR2 YYREEE (reference sequence). The CDR3 has 17 residues. Deletions cut 0 bases from V and 0 bases from J, with 10 bases between. Here the CDR3 reads CASSLAGLSSGANVLTF. As DNA, the CDR3 is TGTGCCAGCAGCTTGGCCGGACTTAGCTCTGGGGCCAACGTCCTGACTTTC. The whole variable domain, remainder taken from reference TRBV5-4 and TRBJ2-6, is ETGVTQSPTHLIKTRGQQVTLRCSSQSGHNTVSWYQQALGQGPQFIFQYYREEENGRGNFPPRFSGLQFPNYSSELNVNALELDDSALYLCASSLAGLSSGANVLTFGAGSRLTVL.

The sample holds one count of this clone. This chain uses TRBV6-5 with TRBJ1-5; D may be TRBD1 (5 bases). Trimming shortened V by 7 bases and J by 3 bases, and 13 bases separated the two germline ends. The germline V gene encodes CDR1 MNHEY and CDR2 SVGAGI. The CDR3 has 14 residues. CDR3 nucleotides: TGTGCCAGCATCATGGCGGGGGTCAATCAGCCCCAGCATTTT. Its translation: CASIMAGVNQPQHF.

This rearrangement joins TRBV4-1 to TRBJ2-1; 9 positions agree with TRBD2. This CDR3 contains 17 residues. In germline, CDR1 is MGHRA, CDR2 YSYEKL. V shed 1 base and J 2 bases; nucleotides not matched to a gene: 6. The CDR3 reads CASSQVGSGRAYNEQFF. CDR3 sequence (DNA): TGCGCCAGCAGCCAAGTCGGTAGCGGGAGAGCCTACAATGAGCAGTTCTTC.

V usage is TRBV10-2 and J usage is TRBJ1-2, with TRBD1 matching over 8 bases. Germline values: CDR1 WSHSY, CDR2 SAAADI. The length of the CDR3 is 13 residues. V lost 3 bases and J lost 4; bases outside the gene matches: 1. CDR3 amino acids: CASSETGGYGYTF. The CDR3 DNA reads as TGCGCCAGCAGTGAAACAGGGGGCTATGGCTACACCTTC.

CDR3 coding DNA: TGTGCCAGCAGCTTTGTACAGATGAACACTGAAGCTTTCTTT. Translated, it gives CASSFVQMNTEAFF. The V gene is TRBV7-9, the J gene TRBJ1-1; D not resolved. Germline-derived CDR1 and CDR2 are SEHNR and FQNEAQ (reference sequence). Trimming removed 3 bases at V and 0 bases at J, with 8 bases between. CDR3 size: 14 residues.

This clone was seen a few times. J is TRBJ1-5 and V is TRBV7-4; D unclear. V gave up 11 bases and J gave up 6 bases, with 11 bases separating them. Germline V gives CDR1 SGHVT, CDR2 SQSDAQ. The CDR3 loop spans 11 amino acids. The DNA of the CDR3 is TGTGCCGGCTCGGGAGGTCAGCCCCAGCATTTT. The encoded protein is CAGSGGQPQHF. Combining the CDR3 with reference TRBV7-4 and TRBJ1-5 gives the whole variable domain GAGVSQSPRYKVAKRGRDVALRCDSISGHVTLYWYRQTLGQGSEVLTYSQSDAQRDKSGRPSGRFSAERPERSVSTLKIQRTEQGDSAVYLCAGSGGQPQHFGDGTRLSIL.

The chain recombines TRBV11-3 with TRBJ2-6; D ambiguous. The germline gives CDR1 SGHNT, CDR2 YENEEA. Trimming shortened V by 5 bases and J by 1 base, and 6 bases separated the two germline ends. The CDR3 runs 14 residues. The CDR3 nucleotides read TGTGCCAGCAGCGTCGGTTCTGGGGCCAACGTCCTGACTTTC. This codes for CASSVGSGANVLTF.

The V gene is TRBV18, the J gene TRBJ1-1; D is ambiguous. The germline V gene encodes CDR1 KGHSH and CDR2 LQKENI. Trimming took 6 bases from V and 0 from J, leaving 5 bases between them. The CDR3 is 12 amino acids. The CDR3 DNA follows: TGTGCCAGCTCGAACATGAACACTGAAGCTTTCTTT. It encodes CASSNMNTEAFF.

V usage is TRBV25-1 and J usage is TRBJ1-2, with TRBD1 identical over 7 bases. The CDR3 runs to 14 residues. The germline gives CDR1 MGHDK, CDR2 SYGVNS. V lost 5 bases, J lost 7 bases, and 10 bases stayed unmatched. CDR3 amino acids: CASSNPGTDSGYTF. The DNA for the CDR3 is TGTGCCAGCAGTAACCCGGGGACAGATAGTGGCTACACCTTC.

J is TRBJ1-1 and V is TRBV2; 7 bases are a match to TRBD1. J lost 1 base, V lost 5 bases, and 4 bases had no gene match. The germline CDR1 and CDR2 sequences are SNHLY and FYNNEI. The length of the CDR3 is 14 residues. The CDR3 here is CASSLTGTNTEAFF. The CDR3 nucleotides read TGTGCCAGCAGTTTGACAGGGACGAACACTGAAGCTTTCTTT.

J is TRBJ2-3 and V is TRBV9, with TRBD2 matching over 11 bases. This CDR3 contains 16 residues. Germline assignment: CDR1 SGDLS and CDR2 YYNGEE. V gave up 0 bases and J gave up 4 bases; unmatched junction bases: 4. The CDR3 spells CASSVASSGRPDTQYF. The DNA of the CDR3 is TGTGCCAGCAGCGTAGCTTCTAGCGGGAGGCCAGATACGCAGTATTTT.

The CDR3 DNA is TGTGCCAGCAGCTTAACGCAGGGGCTAGGCACCGGGGAGCTGTTTTTT. Amino acids: CASSLTQGLGTGELFF. The rearrangement links TRBV7-9 to TRBJ2-2; weak D call: TRBD1 (6 bases). Deletions cut 2 bases from V and 4 bases from J, with 14 bases between. Germline V gene data show CDR1 as SEHNR and CDR2 as FQNEAQ (reference sequence). This CDR3 is 16 amino acids long.

Only one count was recorded for this clone. The J gene is TRBJ1-1, the V gene TRBV24-1, with 9 bases aligning to TRBD1. The CDR3 length is 15 residues. V shed 5 bases, J shed 5 bases, and the junction held 8 bases outside the gene matches. Germline V gene data show CDR1 as KGHDR and CDR2 as SFDVKD. The CDR3 region is CATSGKRTGETEAFF. CDR3 DNA: TGTGCCACCAGTGGGAAAAGGACAGGGGAGACTGAAGCTTTCTTT.

V is TRBV30 and J is TRBJ2-3; 9 nucleotides agree with TRBD2. The V segment lost 1 base and the J segment 4 bases; nucleotides outside the gene matches: 12. The CDR3 spans 17 residues. Germline CDR1 reads GTSNPN; CDR2 reads SVGIG (reference sequence). The CDR3 coding sequence is TGTGCCTGGAGTGGACTGGCGGGAGGGTCCTCGGCAGATACGCAGTATTTT. It is translated as CAWSGLAGGSSADTQYF.